The 9 T cell receptor beta chains presented below share a single source sample, sequenced in a study of beta chain features in type 1 diabetes. What was sequenced were expressed TCRB transcripts, since all of the isolated RNA had been reverse transcribed. Produced via immunoSEQ multiplex PCR; TCRdb's table is partial and in-frame only. The repertoire includes 250,000 to 400,000 clones, 14% of them detected once, and 6.7% sits in the top ten. The sample consisted of central memory CD4+ T cells from blood. These receptors all stem from a young man in good health.

This chain uses TRBV6-5 with TRBJ1-5, with 8 bases matching TRBD1. V gave up 6 bases and J gave up 5 bases; unmatched junction bases: 9. Germline V gives CDR1 MNHEY, CDR2 SVGAGI. The CDR3 has 15 residues. The CDR3 DNA follows: TGTGCCAGCAGGGAGACAGGGGACGGGCATCAGCCCCAGCATTTT. It is translated as CASRETGDGHQPQHF.

In its sample, this clone was seen a few times. This sequence joins TRBV5-4 and TRBJ1-4, with 7 bases lining up with TRBD1. The junction had 12 bases not matched to a gene; V was cut back by 4 bases and J by 12 bases. From germline, CDR1 is SGHNT and CDR2 YYREEE (reference sequence). The CDR3 is 14 residues long. CDR3 in DNA: TGTGCCAGCAGCGCGGAACAGGGGAATCTAGAACTGTTTTTT. Its protein product is CASSAEQGNLELFF. Together with reference TRBV5-4 and TRBJ1-4, the CDR3 gives the full variable domain: ETGVTQSPTHLIKTRGQQVTLRCSSQSGHNTVSWYQQALGQGPQFIFQYYREEENGRGNFPPRFSGLQFPNYSSELNVNALELDDSALYLCASSAEQGNLELFFGSGTQLSVL.

This clone was recorded many times. V gene TRBV29-1 combines with J gene TRBJ2-1; 14 bases map to TRBD2. Per germline, CDR1 SQVTM and CDR2 ANQGSEA. The CDR3 sequence is 14 residues long. V lost 5 bases, J lost 9 bases, and 6 bases stayed unmatched. The CDR3 is CSVSTSGGAGEQFF. The CDR3 region has the DNA TGCAGCGTTTCGACTAGCGGGGGGGCCGGTGAGCAGTTCTTC.

This clone appeared a few times. V usage is TRBV6-1 and J usage is TRBJ2-7; a weak D match, TRBD1 (6 bases). Germline CDR1 MNHNS, CDR2 SASEGT. The CDR3 has 15 amino acids. Trimming took 0 bases from V and 3 from J, leaving 12 bases between them. CDR3 loop: CASSEAPGRGYEQYV. CDR3 coding DNA: TGTGCCAGCAGTGAAGCACCGGGCAGGGGCTACGAGCAGTACGTC.

The V call is TRBV19, the J call TRBJ1-1; TRBD1 matches 7 bases. This CDR3 is 14 amino acids long. V shed 9 bases and J 0 bases; nucleotides not matched to a gene: 7. Germline CDR1 LNHDA, CDR2 SQIVND (reference sequence). CDR3 region: CASSRQGLNTEAFF. The CDR3 DNA reads TGTGCCAGCAGCAGACAGGGCTTGAACACTGAAGCTTTCTTT. The full variable domain, rest sourced from reference TRBV19 and TRBJ1-1, is DGGITQSPKYLFRKEGQNVTLSCEQNLNHDAMYWYRQDPGQGLRLIYYSQIVNDFQKGDIAEGYSVSREKKESFPLTVTSAQKNPTAFYLCASSRQGLNTEAFFGQGTRLTVV.

This clone was recorded at least ten times. The genes are TRBV6-1 and TRBJ1-1, with a weak D call TRBD1 (6 bases). Germline CDR1 and CDR2: MNHNS and SASEGT. Trimming took off 6 bases at V and 0 bases at J, with 14 bases between the two ends. The CDR3 is 15 amino acids. The CDR3 is CASRDPGHMNTEAFF. The CDR3 DNA is TGTGCCAGCAGAGATCCGGGACACATGAACACTGAAGCTTTCTTT.

V gene TRBV19 combines with J gene TRBJ2-7, with D possibly TRBD2 on 6 matching bases. Germline lookup yields CDR1 LNHDA and CDR2 SQIVND (reference sequence). V was clipped by 3 bases and J by 0 bases, with 18 bases between them. The CDR3 length is 17 residues. The CDR3 region has the DNA TGTGCCAGTAGTATCCGGGGGTGGGGATTGAGCTCCTACGAGCAGTACGTC. Its protein is CASSIRGWGLSSYEQYV.

The V and J genes are TRBV7-2 and TRBJ1-5; D perhaps matches TRBD1 (6 bases). The CDR3 has 16 residues. Trimming took 6 bases from V and 0 from J, leaving 15 bases between them. CDR1 is SGHTA, CDR2 FQGNSA, per germline. The CDR3 nucleotides are TGTGCCAGCAGGCTACAGGGTTCGTATAGCAATCAGCCCCAGCATTTT. Translation gives CASRLQGSYSNQPQHF.

The CDR3 reads CASSLDGKRDQPQHF. In nucleotides, the CDR3 is TGTGCCAGCAGCTTGGACGGGAAAAGGGATCAGCCCCAGCATTTT. This sequence joins TRBV5-8 and TRBJ1-5; no definite D call. Germline V gives CDR1 SGHTS, CDR2 YDEGEE. V was cut by 0 bases and J by 5 bases, with 12 bases left in between. The CDR3 totals 15 residues.